This TCR beta chain originates from a study of blood T cell repertoires in COVID-19. Clones were sequenced by immunoSEQ multiplex PCR, and TCRdb holds only the in-frame ones, with some missing. The sample holds under 130,000 clones; 87% are singletons and the top ten take 3.1%. This clone was picked up a small number of times. Germline values: CDR1 SGDLS, CDR2 YYNGEE. The V gene lost 1 base and the J gene lost 1 base, with 6 bases spanning the gap. CDR3 size: 14 residues. The V call is TRBV9, the J call TRBJ1-3; D is undetermined. The source material was peripheral blood. This receptor was identified in a man aged 50 to 60 in a cohort sampled during active COVID-19. In DNA, the CDR3 is TGTGCCAGCAGCGTATCTTTTTCTGGAAACACCATATATTTT. Its translation: CASSVSFSGNTIYF. The full variable domain, its missing parts supplied by reference TRBV9 and TRBJ1-3, is DSGVTQTPKHLITATGQRVTLRCSPRSGDLSVYWYQQSLDQGLQFLIQYYNGEERAKGNILERFSAQQFPDLHSELNLSSLELGDSALYFCASSVSFSGNTIYFGEGSWLTVV.